The entry below gives a single TCR beta chain sequence along with its context. Antigen unknown. This entry belongs to a study of T cell responses to AZD1222 COVID-19 vaccine. The wider study: Second-dose schedules of about 4 or about 12 weeks were combined. Study-wide results and limits: Within unmutated variant regions lay the reported targets of nearly half of spike-specific TCRs. Among the donors, most were white British and more were female, and clonal diversity was possibly underestimated.

Assay: immunoSEQ multiplex PCR; the TCRdb copy retains only in-frame clones and omits some. This table has 180,000 or so clones, 90% to 95% appearing once. The V and J ends lost 6 bases and 7 bases respectively, with 7 bases between them. The CDR3 has 11 amino acids. Germline CDR1 is SNHLY and CDR2 is FYNNEI. V and J are TRBV2 and TRBJ2-1; D unclear. The sample here was peripheral blood, taken on day 0 of AZD1222 vaccination. The sequence was obtained from an adult in good health. The chain's CDR3 is CASSVRNEQFF. As DNA, the CDR3 is TGTGCCAGCAGCGTGCGAAATGAGCAGTTCTTC.